One and the same sample provided the 6 T cell receptor beta chains below, sequenced in a study of blood T cell repertoires in COVID-19 (dated by TCRdb to the early 2020s). Library preparation employed the immunoSEQ multiplex PCR assay. TCRdb limited this immuneACCESS table to in-frame rearrangements with V and J called. A share of clones is missing; checked studies link under half to unresolved V genes, and the rest is unexplained. For this sample there are about 210,000 clones; 84% appear just once. The top ten clonotypes cover less than 8% of the sample. Sequenced input: peripheral blood. Every receptor here comes from a woman aged 50 to 60 with active or convalescent COVID-19.

The gene calls are TRBV6-1 and TRBJ1-2; D is possibly TRBD1 (5 bases). Trimming left V 1 base short and J 3 bases short, with 6 bases between. The CDR3 is 13 amino acids. Germline V gene sequence: CDR1 MNHNS, CDR2 SASEGT. Written as DNA, the CDR3 is TGTGCCAGCAGTGAAGAGGGGCACTATGGCTACACCTTC. This gives the protein CASSEEGHYGYTF.

This chain joins TRBV28 and TRBJ1-2, with 8 bases fitting TRBD1. Looked up from germline, CDR1 is MDHEN and CDR2 is SYDVKM. CDR3 length: 12 residues. The V gene end was trimmed by 9 bases and the J gene end by 4 bases; junction bases not matched to a gene: 4. CDR3 sequence (DNA): TGTGCCAGTGGACAGGGCGGCTATGGCTACACCTTC. The encoded protein is CASGQGGYGYTF.

Remarks on this clone: A much larger clone sits a single nucleotide away, making a read error possible. This chain links TRBV28 with TRBJ1-1; D is undetermined. This CDR3 spans 12 amino acids. The ends were cut back, 4 bases at V and 3 bases at J, with 6 bases in the middle. The germline gives CDR1 MDHEN, CDR2 SYDVKM. The CDR3 region is CASSYADTEAFF. CDR3 in DNA: TGTGCCAGCAGTTACGCGGACACTGAAGCTTTCTTT. Together with reference TRBV28 and TRBJ1-1, the CDR3 gives the full variable domain: DVKVTQSSRYLVKRTGEKVFLECVQDMDHENMFWYRQDPGLGLRLIYFSYDVKMKEKGDIPEGYSVSREKKERFSLILESASTNQTSMYLCASSYADTEAFFGQGTRLTVV.

The table lists this clone with a count of one. The chain employs TRBV5-4 and TRBJ2-5; the match to TRBD2 covers 14 bases. This CDR3 region has 16 residues. V trimming: 4 bases; J trimming: 5 bases; junction bases outside the gene matches: 7. Germline lookup yields CDR1 SGHNT and CDR2 YYREEE (reference sequence). CDR3 sequence (DNA): TGTGCCAGCAGCCTACGACTAGCGGGAGGGGAGGAGACCCAGTACTTC. Translating gives CASSLRLAGGEETQYF.

The chain is built from TRBV6-4 and TRBJ2-1; 11 nucleotides agree with TRBD2. CDR3 length equals 17 residues. V shed 2 bases, J shed 7 bases, and the junction held 10 bases outside the gene matches. Germline V gives CDR1 MRHNA, CDR2 SNTAGT. In DNA form, the CDR3 reads TGTGCCAGCAGTGACGGCTCACTAGCGGGGGAATCGAATGAGCAGTTCTTC. It translates to CASSDGSLAGESNEQFF.

The gene calls are TRBV5-1 and TRBJ1-2, with TRBD1 matching 7 bases. The CDR3 has 12 residues. After removal of 7 bases from V and 8 bases from J, the junction contained 8 bases not matched to a gene. CDR1 and CDR2 from the germline V gene are SGHRS and YFSETQ. CDR3 DNA: TGCGCCAGCGGAGGAGACAGGGAAGGCTACACCTTC. This translates into CASGGDREGYTF.